Described below is a single TCR beta chain sequence and its context. This entry comes from a study of shared clonotypes between healthy human individuals. Study-level information: Every donor yielded three CD4 naive, three CD4 memory, two CD8 naive and one CD8 memory plate.

Measured with immunoSEQ multiplex PCR; TCRdb has only the in-frame clones, and not every one. Of 2 million to 2.5 million clones detected, approximately 94% appear once; the ten largest clones hold around 0.13%. The receptor comes from a young man in good health. The sample taken for sequencing was naive CD4+ T cells sorted from blood. Subset described: CD45RA+ positively selected.

Here the CDR3 reads CASRSTGTAGYEQYF. CDR3 in DNA: TGTGCCAGCAGGTCGACAGGCACCGCCGGCTACGAGCAGTACTTC. The genes are TRBV11-2 and TRBJ2-7; the D gene is possibly TRBD1 (6 bases). Trimming stripped 6 bases from V and 3 bases from J, with 18 bases between. CDR3 length: 15 residues. CDR1 is SGHAT and CDR2 is FQNNGV in the germline V gene.